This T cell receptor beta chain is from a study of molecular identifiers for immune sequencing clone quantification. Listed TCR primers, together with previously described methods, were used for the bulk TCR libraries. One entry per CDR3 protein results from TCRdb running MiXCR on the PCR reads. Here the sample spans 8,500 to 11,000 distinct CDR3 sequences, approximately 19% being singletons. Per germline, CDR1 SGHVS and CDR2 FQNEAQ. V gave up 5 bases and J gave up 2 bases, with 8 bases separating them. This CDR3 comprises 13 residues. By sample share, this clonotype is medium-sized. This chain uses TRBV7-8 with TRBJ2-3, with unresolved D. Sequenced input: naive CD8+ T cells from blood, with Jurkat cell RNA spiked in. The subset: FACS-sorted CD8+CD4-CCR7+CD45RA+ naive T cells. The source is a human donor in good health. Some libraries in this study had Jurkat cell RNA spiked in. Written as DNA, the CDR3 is TGTGCCAGCAGCGTAAACCCCACAGATACGCAGTATTTT. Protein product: CASSVNPTDTQYF.